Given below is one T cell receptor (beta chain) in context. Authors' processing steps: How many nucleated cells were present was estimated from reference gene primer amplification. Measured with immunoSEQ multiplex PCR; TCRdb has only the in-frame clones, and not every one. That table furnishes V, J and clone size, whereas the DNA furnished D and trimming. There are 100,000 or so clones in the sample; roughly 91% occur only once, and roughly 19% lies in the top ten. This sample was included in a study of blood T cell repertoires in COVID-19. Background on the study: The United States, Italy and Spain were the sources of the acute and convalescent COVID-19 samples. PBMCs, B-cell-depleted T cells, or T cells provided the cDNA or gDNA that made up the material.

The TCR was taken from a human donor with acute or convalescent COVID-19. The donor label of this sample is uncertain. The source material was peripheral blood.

The CDR3 is CASSHMNTEAFF. The DNA of the CDR3 is TGTGCCAGCAGCCACATGAACACTGAAGCTTTCTTT. V and J are TRBV3-1 (or the pseudogene TRBV3-2) and TRBJ1-1; D uncertain. The CDR3 loop spans 12 amino acids. Germline V gene data show CDR1 as LGHDT and CDR2 as YNNKEL (reference sequence). The V and J ends lost 3 bases and 0 bases respectively, with 2 bases between them.